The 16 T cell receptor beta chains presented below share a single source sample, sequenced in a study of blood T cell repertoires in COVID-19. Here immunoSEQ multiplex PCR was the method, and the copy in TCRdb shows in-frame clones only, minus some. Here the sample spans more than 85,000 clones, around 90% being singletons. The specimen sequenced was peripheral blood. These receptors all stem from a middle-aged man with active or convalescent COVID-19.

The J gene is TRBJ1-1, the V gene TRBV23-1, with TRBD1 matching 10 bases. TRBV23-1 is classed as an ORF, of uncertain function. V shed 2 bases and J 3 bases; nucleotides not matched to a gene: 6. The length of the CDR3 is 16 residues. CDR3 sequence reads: CASSQNDRGLDTEAFF. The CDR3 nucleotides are TGCGCCAGCAGTCAAAACGACAGGGGGCTAGACACTGAAGCTTTCTTT.

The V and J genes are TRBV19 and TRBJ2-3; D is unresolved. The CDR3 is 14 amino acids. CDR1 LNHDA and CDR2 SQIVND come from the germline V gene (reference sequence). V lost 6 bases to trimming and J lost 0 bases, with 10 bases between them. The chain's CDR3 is CASSWSPSTDTQYF. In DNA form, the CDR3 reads TGTGCCAGTAGCTGGAGCCCTAGCACAGATACGCAGTATTTT.

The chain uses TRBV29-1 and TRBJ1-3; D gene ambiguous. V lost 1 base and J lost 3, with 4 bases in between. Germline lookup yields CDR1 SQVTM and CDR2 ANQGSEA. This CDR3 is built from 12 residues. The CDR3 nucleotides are TGCAGCGTTGAAGTTCTTGGAAACACCATATATTTT. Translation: CSVEVLGNTIYF.

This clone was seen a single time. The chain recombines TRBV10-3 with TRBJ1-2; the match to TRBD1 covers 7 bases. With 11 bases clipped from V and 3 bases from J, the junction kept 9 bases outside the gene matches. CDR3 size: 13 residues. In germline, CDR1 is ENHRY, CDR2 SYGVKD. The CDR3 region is CALTRDRDYGYTF. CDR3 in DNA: TGTGCCCTAACCCGGGACAGAGACTATGGCTACACCTTC.

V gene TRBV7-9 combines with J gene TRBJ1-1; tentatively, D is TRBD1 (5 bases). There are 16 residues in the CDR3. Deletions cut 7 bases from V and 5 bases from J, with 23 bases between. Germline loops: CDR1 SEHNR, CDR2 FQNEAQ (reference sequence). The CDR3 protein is CASTSGGGSQYTEAFF. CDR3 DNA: TGTGCCAGCACCTCGGGGGGAGGGAGCCAGTATACTGAAGCTTTCTTT.

The CDR3 protein is CSRLAGHEQFF. The CDR3 DNA sequence: TGCAGTAGACTAGCGGGGCATGAGCAGTTCTTC. This chain joins TRBV20-1 and TRBJ2-1, with 11 bases aligning to TRBD2. The V gene end was trimmed by 8 bases and the J gene end by 8 bases; junction bases not matched to a gene: 2. The CDR3 is made up of 11 amino acids. The V gene's germline CDR1 is DFQATT and CDR2 SNEGSKA (reference sequence).

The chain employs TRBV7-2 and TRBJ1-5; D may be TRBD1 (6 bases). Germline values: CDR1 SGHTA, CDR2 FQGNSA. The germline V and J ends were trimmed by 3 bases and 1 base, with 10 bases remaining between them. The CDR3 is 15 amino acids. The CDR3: CASSFKQGSNQPQHF. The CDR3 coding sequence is TGTGCCAGCAGCTTTAAACAGGGCAGCAATCAGCCCCAGCATTTT.

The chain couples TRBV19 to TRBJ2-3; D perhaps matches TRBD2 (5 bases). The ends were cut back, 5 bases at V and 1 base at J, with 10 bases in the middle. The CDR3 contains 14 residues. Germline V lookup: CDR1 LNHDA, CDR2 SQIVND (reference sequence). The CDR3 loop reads CASSDRGGTDTQYF. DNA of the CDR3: TGTGCCAGTAGTGACCGGGGTGGCACAGATACGCAGTATTTT.

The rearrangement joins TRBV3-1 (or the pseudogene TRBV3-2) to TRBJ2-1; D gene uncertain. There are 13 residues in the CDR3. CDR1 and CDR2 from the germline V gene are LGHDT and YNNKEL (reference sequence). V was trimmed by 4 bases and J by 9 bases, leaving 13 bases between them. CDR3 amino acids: CASSLSRFGEQFF. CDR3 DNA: TGTGCCAGCAGCCTATCACGGTTCGGTGAGCAGTTCTTC.

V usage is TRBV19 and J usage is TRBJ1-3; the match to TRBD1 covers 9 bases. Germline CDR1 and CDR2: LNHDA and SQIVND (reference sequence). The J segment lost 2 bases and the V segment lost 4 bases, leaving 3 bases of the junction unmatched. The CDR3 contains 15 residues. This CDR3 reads CASSRRQGAGNTIYF. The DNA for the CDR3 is TGTGCCAGTAGTAGGCGACAGGGGGCTGGAAACACCATATATTTT.

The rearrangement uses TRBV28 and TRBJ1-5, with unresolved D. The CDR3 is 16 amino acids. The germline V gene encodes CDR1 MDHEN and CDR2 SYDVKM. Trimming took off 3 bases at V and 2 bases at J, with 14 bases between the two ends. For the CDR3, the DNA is TGTGCCAGCAGTTTTGTGGCAGGTCAGGGCAATCAGCCCCAGCATTTT. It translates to CASSFVAGQGNQPQHF.

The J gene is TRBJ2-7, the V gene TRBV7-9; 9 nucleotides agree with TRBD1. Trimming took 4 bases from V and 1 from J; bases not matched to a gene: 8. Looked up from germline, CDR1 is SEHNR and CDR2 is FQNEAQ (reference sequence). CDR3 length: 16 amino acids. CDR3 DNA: TGTGCCAGCAGCTGGAGAACCGGGACAGGGTCCTACGAGCAGTACTTC. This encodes CASSWRTGTGSYEQYF.

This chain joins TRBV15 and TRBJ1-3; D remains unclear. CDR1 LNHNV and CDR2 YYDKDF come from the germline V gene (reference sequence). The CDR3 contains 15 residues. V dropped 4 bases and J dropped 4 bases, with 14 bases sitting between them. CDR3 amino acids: CATSTTAPPGNTIYF. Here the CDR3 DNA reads TGTGCCACCAGCACAACAGCCCCCCCAGGAAACACCATATATTTT. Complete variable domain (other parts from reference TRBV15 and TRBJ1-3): DAMVIQNPRYQVTQFGKPVTLSCSQTLNHNVMYWYQQKSSQAPKLLFHYYDKDFNNEADTPDNFQSRRPNTSFCFLDIRSPGLGDTAMYLCATSTTAPPGNTIYFGEGSWLTVV.

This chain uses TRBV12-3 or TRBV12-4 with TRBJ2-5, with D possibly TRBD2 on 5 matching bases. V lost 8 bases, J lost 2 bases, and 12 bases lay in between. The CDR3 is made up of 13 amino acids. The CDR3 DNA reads TGTGCCAGCCAACGGACTTTACAAGAGACCCAGTACTTC. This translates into CASQRTLQETQYF.

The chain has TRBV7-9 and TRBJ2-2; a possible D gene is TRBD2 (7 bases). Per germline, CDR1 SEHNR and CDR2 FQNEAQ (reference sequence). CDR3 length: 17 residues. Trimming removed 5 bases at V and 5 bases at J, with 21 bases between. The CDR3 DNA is TGTGCCAGCAGCCCGTCGGGCGGGGGCGCAGGGACCGGGGAGCTGTTTTTT. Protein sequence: CASSPSGGGAGTGELFF.

CDR3 bases: TGTGCCAGCAGTCCCCGGACAGGGGCCGATCAGCCCCAGCATTTT. As protein: CASSPRTGADQPQHF. The rearrangement uses TRBV28 and TRBJ1-5, with 9 positions matching TRBD1. Trimming removed 5 bases from V and 5 bases from J; junction bases left unmatched: 7. The CDR3 length is 15 residues. The germline gives CDR1 MDHEN, CDR2 SYDVKM.